The next 20 T cell receptor beta chains were all read from a single sample in a study of post-analysis software for immune sequencing data. These receptors' targets are unknown. Prepared libraries of TCR beta cDNA carried unique molecular identifiers. A single record per CDR3 protein comes from TCRdb applying MiXCR to the PCR reads. Of fewer than 550,000 distinct CDR3 sequences listed, approximately 31% are singletons. Study-level points and caveats: Four to six TRBV segments (TRBV5-6, TRBV5-1 and TRBV20-1 among them) occurred more frequently in patients than in controls.

The specimen was blood. These receptors originate from a girl between 2 and 17 years old with multiple sclerosis.

CDR3 sequence: CAWSAPTGLGTEAFF. The CDR3 DNA is TGTGCCTGGAGTGCCCCGACAGGGTTGGGCACTGAAGCTTTCTTT. The chain is built from TRBV30 and TRBJ1-1, with 7 bases that match TRBD1. The CDR3 runs to 15 residues. The ends lost 1 base at V and 4 bases at J; junction bases unmatched: 9. The germline V gene has CDR1 GTSNPN and CDR2 SVGIG (reference sequence).

This clonotype has just a few counts. The chain has TRBV20-1 and TRBJ2-7; weak D call: TRBD2 (6 bases). V was trimmed by 3 bases and J by 7 bases, leaving 13 bases between them. Germline V lookup: CDR1 DFQATT, CDR2 SNEGSKA (reference sequence). This CDR3 is built from 12 residues. Here the CDR3 reads CSAREGLGEQYF. The CDR3 DNA sequence: TGCAGTGCTAGGGAGGGTCTGGGGGAGCAGTACTTC.

The chain is built from TRBV3-1 and TRBJ2-1; tentative D call: TRBD2 (5 bases). CDR3 length equals 17 residues. Germline assignment: CDR1 LGHDT and CDR2 YNNKEL (reference sequence). Trimming left V 2 bases short and J 3 bases short, with 17 bases between. This chain's CDR3 is CASSQISRAADYNEQFF. CDR3 DNA sequence: TGTGCCAGCAGCCAAATCTCGCGGGCTGCCGACTACAATGAGCAGTTCTTC.

The J gene is TRBJ2-5, the V gene TRBV9; the D gene is possibly TRBD2 (6 bases). CDR3 length: 14 amino acids. Deletions cut 4 bases from V and 5 bases from J, with 15 bases between. Per germline, CDR1 SGDLS and CDR2 YYNGEE. DNA of the CDR3: TGTGCCAGCAGCAACGGGGACTCTGTGGAGACCCAGTACTTC. This translates into CASSNGDSVETQYF.

Only a few counts were recorded for this clonotype. The chain has TRBV7-2 and TRBJ2-5; D is ambiguous. V was shortened by 5 bases and J by 4 bases, with 17 bases between the two germline ends. This CDR3 is 15 amino acids long. From germline, CDR1 is SGHTA and CDR2 FQGNSA. CDR3 in DNA: TGTGCCAGCAGCCGGCCGGCGCTCCCCGGAGAGACCCAGTACTTC. Translated, it gives CASSRPALPGETQYF.

The rearrangement uses TRBV28 and TRBJ1-1, with D tentatively TRBD1 (6 bases). The CDR3 covers 14 residues. Trimming pared 10 bases from V and 5 bases from J, leaving 20 bases between. The germline CDR1 and CDR2 sequences are MDHEN and SYDVKM. CDR3 in amino acids: CATNRGGGITEAFF. CDR3 bases: TGTGCCACCAACCGAGGGGGAGGTATAACTGAAGCTTTCTTT.

The chain joins TRBV20-1 to TRBJ2-7; D unclear. This CDR3 has 14 residues. Trimming cost V 4 bases and J 0 bases, with 13 bases left between them. Germline V gene data show CDR1 as DFQATT and CDR2 as SNEGSKA (reference sequence). This CDR3 reads CSATDRWVSYEQYF. CDR3 DNA: TGCAGTGCTACGGACCGGTGGGTCTCCTACGAGCAGTACTTC.

V is TRBV27 and J is TRBJ2-1; D ambiguous. Germline V gene lookup returns CDR1 MNHEY and CDR2 SMNVEV (reference sequence). The CDR3 has 12 amino acids. Trimming left V 3 bases short and J 7 bases short, with 7 bases between. This CDR3 reads CASSLKRNEQFF. DNA for the CDR3: TGTGCCAGCAGTTTGAAAAGGAATGAGCAGTTCTTC.

V gene TRBV20-1 combines with J gene TRBJ2-1, with a tentative D call TRBD1 (5 bases). V was trimmed by 0 bases and J by 1 base, leaving 16 bases between them. The CDR3 is 17 residues long. From germline, CDR1 is DFQATT and CDR2 SNEGSKA (reference sequence). The CDR3 DNA reads as TGCAGTGCTAGAGATCAAGCAAGGACACTTTCCTACAATGAGCAGTTCTTC. It translates to CSARDQARTLSYNEQFF.

This clonotype has only a few counts. The chain recombines TRBV10-3 with TRBJ2-5; 7 nucleotides match TRBD1. CDR3 length: 14 amino acids. Germline V gives CDR1 ENHRY, CDR2 SYGVKD. V lost 8 bases, J lost 1 base, and 7 bases stayed unmatched. The CDR3 sequence is CAISDRAVQETQYF. As DNA, the CDR3 is TGTGCCATCTCCGACAGGGCGGTCCAAGAGACCCAGTACTTC.

The table lists this clonotype with a count of one. The rearrangement uses TRBV13 and TRBJ1-2, with D possibly being TRBD1 (6 bases). Germline assignment: CDR1 PRHDT and CDR2 FYEKMQ (reference sequence). The CDR3 covers 13 residues. With 5 bases removed from V and 4 bases from J, the gap between germline ends came to 11 bases. CDR3 sequence reads: CASSQQGSYGYTF. The CDR3 DNA sequence: TGTGCCAGCAGCCAACAGGGAAGCTATGGCTACACCTTC.

The J gene is TRBJ2-1, the V gene TRBV5-6, with 15 bases that match TRBD2. The CDR3 has 16 residues. The V segment lost 2 bases and the J segment 10 bases; nucleotides outside the gene matches: 7. Looked up from germline, CDR1 is SGHDT and CDR2 is YYEEEE. Written as DNA, the CDR3 is TGTGCCAGCAGCTTCGGACTAGCGGGGGGGCAAGGCGAGCAGTTCTTC. This gives the protein CASSFGLAGGQGEQFF.

This chain joins TRBV6-2 or TRBV6-3 and TRBJ2-1; D ambiguous. V lost 5 bases, J lost 5 bases, and 7 bases lay in between. CDR1 is MNHEY, CDR2 SVGEGT, per germline. The CDR3 consists of 12 residues. In nucleotides, the CDR3 is TGTGCCAGCAGTCCCGTCAACAATGAGCAGTTCTTC. Its protein is CASSPVNNEQFF.

The rearrangement links TRBV28 to TRBJ2-5; maybe TRBD2 (6 bases). The CDR3 loop spans 16 amino acids. The ends were cut back, 8 bases at V and 5 bases at J, with 24 bases in the middle. CDR1 is MDHEN and CDR2 is SYDVKM in the germline V gene. The CDR3 region is CASERLGPGTWETQYF. Written as DNA, the CDR3 is TGTGCCAGCGAACGATTAGGGCCAGGGACTTGGGAGACCCAGTACTTC.

The rearrangement links TRBV20-1 to TRBJ2-3, with unresolved D. The CDR3 consists of 12 residues. V lost 3 bases and J lost 1, with 5 bases in between. Germline CDR1 DFQATT, CDR2 SNEGSKA (reference sequence). The CDR3 DNA sequence: TGCAGTGCTAGTTTTGGCACAGATACGCAGTATTTT. It specifies CSASFGTDTQYF.

The CDR3 region is CASSQTGQGTGELFF. CDR3 coding DNA: TGCGCCAGCAGCCAAACGGGACAGGGAACCGGGGAGCTGTTTTTT. The genes are TRBV5-1 and TRBJ2-2; 9 bases line up with TRBD1. Trimming cost V 4 bases and J 5 bases; bases outside gene matches: 6. Germline values: CDR1 SGHRS, CDR2 YFSETQ. This CDR3 is built from 15 residues.

The chain links TRBV15 to TRBJ2-1; D ambiguous. The germline V gene encodes CDR1 LNHNV and CDR2 YYDKDF (reference sequence). The CDR3 extends over 16 amino acids. The germline V and J ends were trimmed by 0 bases and 4 bases, with 13 bases remaining between them. CDR3 coding DNA: TGTGCCACCAGCAGAGATAGGTTCGGATCTTACAATGAGCAGTTCTTC. Its translation is CATSRDRFGSYNEQFF.

The chain combines TRBV7-3 with TRBJ2-5; D call uncertain. The CDR3 has 14 amino acids. Germline lookup yields CDR1 SGHTA and CDR2 FQGTGA. V gave up 6 bases and J gave up 3 bases, with 14 bases separating them. CDR3: CASSSGSAEETQYF. CDR3 coding DNA: TGTGCCAGCAGTTCCGGGTCGGCAGAAGAGACCCAGTACTTC. Combining the CDR3 with reference TRBV7-3 and TRBJ2-5 gives the whole variable domain GAGVSQTPSNKVTEKGKYVELRCDPISGHTALYWYRQSLGQGPEFLIYFQGTGAADDSGLPNDRFFAVRPEGSVSTLKIQRTERGDSAVYLCASSSGSAEETQYFGPGTRLLVL.

As regards this clonotype: This may be a read error, as it is one base from a much larger clone. The chain uses TRBV6-6 and TRBJ2-5; D call uncertain. The CDR3 extends over 13 amino acids. The V and J ends lost 2 bases and 1 base respectively, with 5 bases between them. Germline V gene data show CDR1 as MNHNY and CDR2 as SVGAGI (reference sequence). The CDR3 DNA reads TGTGCCAGCAGTTACGACTGCCAAGAGACCCAGTACTTC. Translating it yields CASSYDCQETQYF.

In DNA, the CDR3 is TGTGCCAGCAGCTCGAAAGTCGAAGAGACCCAGTACTTC. It translates to CASSSKVEETQYF. The genes are TRBV5-5 and TRBJ2-5; no reliable D call. The length of the CDR3 is 13 residues. In germline, CDR1 is SGHKS, CDR2 YYEKEE (reference sequence). V lost 3 bases and J lost 3, with 9 bases in between.